A selection of T cell receptor beta chains follows, all from one sample in a study of cytomegalovirus exposure and HLA in healthy donors. Profiling relied on immunoSEQ multiplex PCR, and the TCRdb table lists in-frame clones only, not all of them. The sample includes some 150,000 clones, about 10% of them seen just once. The sequencing sample was made of PBMCs. These receptors were collected from a middle-aged woman in good health and CMV-seropositive. CDR3s include the opening cysteine and the closing phenylalanine or tryptophan. Each record gives: CDR3 protein, CDR3 DNA, J gene, clone size, D gene, V gene. The D gene is left open where the match is weak. Size is stated for part of the rows, as once, few or many counts, or as a class when the clone is expanded.

CDR3 protein: CANTGLGGNQPQHF
CDR3 DNA: TGTGCCAACACGGGACTCGGGGGCAATCAGCCCCAGCATTTT
J gene: TRBJ1-5
clone size: few
D gene: -
V gene: TRBV2

CDR3 protein: CASSSTGAKVFF
CDR3 DNA: TGTGCCAGCAGTTCGACAGGCGCCAAAGTCTTCTTT
J gene: TRBJ1-1
clone size: -
D gene: -
V gene: TRBV11-2

CDR3 protein: CAISEGASTDTQYF
CDR3 DNA: TGTGCCATCAGTGAAGGGGCTAGCACAGATACGCAGTATTTT
J gene: TRBJ2-3
clone size: few
D gene: -
V gene: TRBV10-3

CDR3 protein: CSVETGQGRWDTQYF
CDR3 DNA: TGCAGCGTTGAAACCGGCCAGGGTCGGTGGGATACGCAGTATTTT
J gene: TRBJ2-3
clone size: -
D gene: -
V gene: TRBV29-1

CDR3 protein: CASSSDRGNYGYTF
CDR3 DNA: TGCGCCAGCAGCAGTGACAGGGGGAACTATGGCTACACCTTC
J gene: TRBJ1-2
clone size: -
D gene: TRBD1
V gene: TRBV5-1

CDR3 protein: CARSGQGRTGELFF
CDR3 DNA: TGTGCCAGAAGCGGTCAGGGAAGGACCGGGGAGCTGTTTTTT
J gene: TRBJ2-2
clone size: -
D gene: -
V gene: TRBV5-3

CDR3 protein: CASSLTGTGQETQYF
CDR3 DNA: TGCGCCAGCAGCTTGACAGGGACGGGGCAAGAGACCCAGTACTTC
J gene: TRBJ2-5
clone size: few
D gene: -
V gene: TRBV5-1

CDR3 protein: CSAYQGGGTEAFF
CDR3 DNA: TGCAGCGCCTACCAGGGAGGAGGAACTGAAGCTTTCTTT
J gene: TRBJ1-1
clone size: few
D gene: -
V gene: TRBV29-1

CDR3 protein: CASSQDWHTGELFF
CDR3 DNA: TGCGCCAGCAGCCAAGATTGGCATACCGGGGAGCTGTTTTTT
J gene: TRBJ2-2
clone size: few
D gene: -
V gene: TRBV4-1

CDR3 protein: CASSGEVNTEAFF
CDR3 DNA: TGTGCCAGCAGCGGGGAGGTTAACACTGAAGCTTTCTTT
J gene: TRBJ1-1
clone size: -
D gene: -
V gene: TRBV9

CDR3 protein: CASSLTWNNQPQHF
CDR3 DNA: TGTGCCAGCAGTCTGACATGGAACAATCAGCCCCAGCATTTT
J gene: TRBJ1-5
clone size: -
D gene: -
V gene: TRBV6-1

CDR3 protein: CASSNIPLADRHISGNTIYF
CDR3 DNA: TGTGCCAGCAGCAATATACCTTTGGCGGACAGACATATCTCTGGAAACACCATATATTTT
J gene: TRBJ1-3
clone size: -
D gene: -
V gene: TRBV21-1

CDR3 protein: CASSEGGATYNEQFF
CDR3 DNA: TGCGCCAGCAGTGAGGGGGGGGCGACCTACAATGAGCAGTTCTTC
J gene: TRBJ2-1
clone size: few
D gene: -
V gene: TRBV10-2

CDR3 protein: CASSLDRASYEQYF
CDR3 DNA: TGTGCCAGCAGCCTGGACAGGGCCTCCTACGAGCAGTACTTC
J gene: TRBJ2-7
clone size: few
D gene: TRBD1
V gene: TRBV11-3

CDR3 protein: CASSYSGGNNEKLFF
CDR3 DNA: TGTGCCAGCAGCTACAGTGGAGGGAATAATGAAAAACTGTTTTTT
J gene: TRBJ1-4
clone size: once
D gene: -
V gene: TRBV7-9

CDR3 protein: CASTPQGDSFTDTQYF
CDR3 DNA: TGTGCCAGCACCCCCCAAGGGGACTCCTTCACAGATACGCAGTATTTT
J gene: TRBJ2-3
clone size: -
D gene: -
V gene: TRBV7-9